The clone carrying this T cell receptor beta chain was seen at least ten times. Its target is unknown. The data were obtained in a study of T-cell memory formation after mild COVID-19. About the research overall: TCR clusters were largely donor specific. Study results and caveats: Within pre-infection memory, some responding clones were found, suggesting cross-reactive memory joined. A second wave expanding day 15 to 37 was CD4+-biased; contracting clones were balanced.

Germline-derived CDR1 and CDR2 are MNHEY and SVGAGI. Trimming removed 4 bases from V and 4 bases from J, with 14 bases in between. CDR3 size: 14 residues. With constant-segment primers, 5'RACE yielded cDNA libraries of TCR alpha and TCR beta that carried sample barcodes and UMIs. MiXCR was run by TCRdb on the 5' RACE reads, yielding one entry per CDR3 protein. The sample holds 450,000 to 700,000 distinct CDR3 sequences, roughly 17% seen once. The material sequenced was PBMCs or a T cell subset sorted from them (not recorded which). The V call is TRBV6-5, the J call TRBJ2-7, with D tentatively TRBD2 (5 bases). This sequence was found in an adult woman who had mild COVID-19 (a few samples of this study predate the infection). Cell type and time point are not known. In DNA form, the CDR3 reads TGTGCCAGCAGTTCGGGGAGTCTCTGGTACGAGCAGTACTTC. Translated: CASSSGSLWYEQYF.